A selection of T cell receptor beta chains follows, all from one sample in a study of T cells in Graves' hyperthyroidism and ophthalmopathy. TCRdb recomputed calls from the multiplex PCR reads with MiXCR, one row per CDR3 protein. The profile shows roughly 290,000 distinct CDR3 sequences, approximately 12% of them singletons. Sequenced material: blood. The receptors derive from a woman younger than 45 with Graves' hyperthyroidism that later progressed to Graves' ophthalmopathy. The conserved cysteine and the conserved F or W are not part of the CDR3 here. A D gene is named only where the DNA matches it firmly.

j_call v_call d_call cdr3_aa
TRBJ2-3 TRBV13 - ASSFWRSSTDTQY
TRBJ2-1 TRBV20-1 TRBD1 SAPRAGGNEQF
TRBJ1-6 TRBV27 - ASSSGALSPYNSPLH
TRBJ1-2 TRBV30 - AYFPGWGEYGYT
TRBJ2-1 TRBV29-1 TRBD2 SVAVGLGLIEQF
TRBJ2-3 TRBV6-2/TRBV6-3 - ASSYRGGTDTQY
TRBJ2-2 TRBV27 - ASSSREYGELF
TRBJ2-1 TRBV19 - ASRGAPPGTSYNEQF
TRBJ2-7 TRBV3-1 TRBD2 ASSQDWEGLQY
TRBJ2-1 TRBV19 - ASSPRGLAKYNEQF
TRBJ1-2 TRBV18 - ASSRGSDNYGYT
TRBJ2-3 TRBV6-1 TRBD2 ASSMRREGTDTQY
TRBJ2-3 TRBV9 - ASSVLPSTDTQY
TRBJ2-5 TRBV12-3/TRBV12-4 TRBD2 ASTQILAGETQY
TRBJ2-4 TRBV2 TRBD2 ASSEIAGEVKSIQY
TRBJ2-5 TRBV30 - AWTKGGSAETQY
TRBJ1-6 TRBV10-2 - ASTRDYYNSPLH
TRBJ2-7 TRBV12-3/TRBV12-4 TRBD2 ASSSGLDDEQY
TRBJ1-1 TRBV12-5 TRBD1 ASGSWDSTEAF
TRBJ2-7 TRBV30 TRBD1 AWSVGQGGVYEQY
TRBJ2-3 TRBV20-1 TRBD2 SALSGLAPDTQY
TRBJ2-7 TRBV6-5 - ASSYGGFGPYEQY
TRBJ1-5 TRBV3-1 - ASSQDLGGAGNQPQH
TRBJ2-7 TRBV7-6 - ASSLLYGGDPGEQY
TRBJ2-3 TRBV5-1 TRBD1 ASRPGTGPTDTQY
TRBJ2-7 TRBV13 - ASSLSRVVYEQY
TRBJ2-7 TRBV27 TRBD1 ASSSRQGGYEQY
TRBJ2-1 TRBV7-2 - ASSLGSNSYNEQF
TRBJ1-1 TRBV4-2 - ASNDRVDGNTEAF
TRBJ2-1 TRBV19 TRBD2 ASSPSASGIEQF
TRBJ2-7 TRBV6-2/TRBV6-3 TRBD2 ASRFRGRAHEQY
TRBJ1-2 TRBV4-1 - ASSQEGPSDYGYT
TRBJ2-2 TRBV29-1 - SAMSVNTGELF
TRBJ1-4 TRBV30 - AWSPPARKLF
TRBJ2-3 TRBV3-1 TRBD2 ASSMGLAGAADTQY
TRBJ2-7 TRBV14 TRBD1 ASSQPGQATYEQY
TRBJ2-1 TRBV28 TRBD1 ASTGQTSYNEQF
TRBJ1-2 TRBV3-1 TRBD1 ASSRRYRGDGYT
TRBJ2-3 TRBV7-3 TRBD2 ASSLTSGKGWDTQY
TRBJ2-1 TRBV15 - ATSSGGEQF
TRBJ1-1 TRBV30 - AWIRRGWAF
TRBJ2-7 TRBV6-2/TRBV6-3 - ASSADPGYEQY
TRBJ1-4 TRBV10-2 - ASRERENEKLF
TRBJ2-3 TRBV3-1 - ASSQTADTQY
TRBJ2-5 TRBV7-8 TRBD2 ASSYQSGRETQY
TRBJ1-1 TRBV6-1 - AASTRPNTEAF
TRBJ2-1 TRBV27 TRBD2 ASSLWGVAGGNEQF
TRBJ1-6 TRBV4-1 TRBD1 ASSHPETGPNSPLH
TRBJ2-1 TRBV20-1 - SARVLNNEQF
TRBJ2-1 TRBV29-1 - SVGTGYSYNEQF
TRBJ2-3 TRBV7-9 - ASTQVSGTSTDTQY
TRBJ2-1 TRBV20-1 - SARDSLAPYNEQF
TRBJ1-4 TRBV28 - ASSQQWGREEKLF
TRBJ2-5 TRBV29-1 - SVELALDIRGEETQY
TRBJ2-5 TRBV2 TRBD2 ASTGTSGRSETQY
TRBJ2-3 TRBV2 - ASSAGKGTGDTQY
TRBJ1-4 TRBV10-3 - VISESGGTEKPF